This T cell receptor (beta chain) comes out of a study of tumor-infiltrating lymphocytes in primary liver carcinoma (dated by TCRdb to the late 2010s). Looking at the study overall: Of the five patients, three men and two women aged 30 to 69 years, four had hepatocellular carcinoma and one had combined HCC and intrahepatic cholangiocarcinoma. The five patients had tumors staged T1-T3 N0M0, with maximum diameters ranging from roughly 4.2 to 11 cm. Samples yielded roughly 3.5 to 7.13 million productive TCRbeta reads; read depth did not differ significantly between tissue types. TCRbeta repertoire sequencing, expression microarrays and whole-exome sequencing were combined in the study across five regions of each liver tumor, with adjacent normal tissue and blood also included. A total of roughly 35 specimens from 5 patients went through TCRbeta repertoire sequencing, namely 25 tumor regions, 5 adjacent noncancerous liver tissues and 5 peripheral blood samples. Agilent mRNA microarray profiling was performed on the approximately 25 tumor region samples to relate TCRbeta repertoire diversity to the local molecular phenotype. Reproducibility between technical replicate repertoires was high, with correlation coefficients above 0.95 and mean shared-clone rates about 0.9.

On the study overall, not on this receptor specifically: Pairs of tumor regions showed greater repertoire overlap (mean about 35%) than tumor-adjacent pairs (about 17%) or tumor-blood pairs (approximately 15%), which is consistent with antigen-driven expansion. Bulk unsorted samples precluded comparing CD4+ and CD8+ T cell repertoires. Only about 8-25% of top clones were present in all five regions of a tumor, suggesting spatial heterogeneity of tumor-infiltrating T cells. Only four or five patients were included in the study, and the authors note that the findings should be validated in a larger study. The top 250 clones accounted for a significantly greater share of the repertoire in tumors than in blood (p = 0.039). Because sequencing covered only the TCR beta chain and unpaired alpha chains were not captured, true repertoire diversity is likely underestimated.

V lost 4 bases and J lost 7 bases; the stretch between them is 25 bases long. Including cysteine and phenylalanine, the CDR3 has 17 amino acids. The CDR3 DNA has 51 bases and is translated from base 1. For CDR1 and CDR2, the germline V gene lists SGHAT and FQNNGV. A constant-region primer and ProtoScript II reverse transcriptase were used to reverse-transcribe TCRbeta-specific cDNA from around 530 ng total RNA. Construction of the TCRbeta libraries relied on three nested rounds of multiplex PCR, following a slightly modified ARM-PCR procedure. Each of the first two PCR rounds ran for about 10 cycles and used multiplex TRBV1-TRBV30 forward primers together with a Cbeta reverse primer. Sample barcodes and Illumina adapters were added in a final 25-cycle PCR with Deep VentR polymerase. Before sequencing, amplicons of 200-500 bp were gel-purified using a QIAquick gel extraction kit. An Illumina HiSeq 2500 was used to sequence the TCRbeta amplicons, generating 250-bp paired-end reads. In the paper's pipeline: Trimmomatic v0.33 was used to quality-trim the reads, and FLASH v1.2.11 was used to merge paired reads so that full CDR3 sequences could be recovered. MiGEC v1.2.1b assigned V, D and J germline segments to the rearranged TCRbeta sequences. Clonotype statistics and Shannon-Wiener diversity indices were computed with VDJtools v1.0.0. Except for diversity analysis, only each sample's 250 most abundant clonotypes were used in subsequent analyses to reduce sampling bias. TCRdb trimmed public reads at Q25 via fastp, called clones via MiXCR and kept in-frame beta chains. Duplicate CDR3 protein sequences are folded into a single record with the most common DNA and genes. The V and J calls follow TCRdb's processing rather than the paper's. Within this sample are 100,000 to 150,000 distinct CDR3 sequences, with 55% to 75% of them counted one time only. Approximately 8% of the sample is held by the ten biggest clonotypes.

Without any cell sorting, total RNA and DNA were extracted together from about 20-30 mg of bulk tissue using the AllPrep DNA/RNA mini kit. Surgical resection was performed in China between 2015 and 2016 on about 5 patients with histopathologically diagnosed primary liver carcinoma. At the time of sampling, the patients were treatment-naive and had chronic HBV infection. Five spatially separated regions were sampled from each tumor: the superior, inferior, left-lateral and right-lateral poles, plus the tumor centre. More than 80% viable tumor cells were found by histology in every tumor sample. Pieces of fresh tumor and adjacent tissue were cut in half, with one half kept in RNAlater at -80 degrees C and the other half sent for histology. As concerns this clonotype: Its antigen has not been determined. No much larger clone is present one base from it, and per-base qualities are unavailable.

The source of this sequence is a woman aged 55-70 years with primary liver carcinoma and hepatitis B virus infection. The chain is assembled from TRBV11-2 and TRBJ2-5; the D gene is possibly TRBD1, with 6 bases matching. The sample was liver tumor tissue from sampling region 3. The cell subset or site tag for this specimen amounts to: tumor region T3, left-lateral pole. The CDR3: CASSSEGGVCGATTQYF. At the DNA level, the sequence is TGTGCCAGCAGCTCCGAAGGGGGTGTCTGTGGGGCAACGACCCAGTACTTC.